The table lists the clone carrying this T cell receptor (beta chain) with many counts. This sample is part of a study of Graves' ophthalmopathy and Graves' hyperthyroidism. CDR3 size: 15 residues. With V trimmed by 4 bases and J by 5 bases, 9 bases remained unmatched. Germline V gives CDR1 MNHEY, CDR2 SVGAGI. The authors amplified TCR beta CDR3 regions, and they did so from RNA transcripts for repertoire sequencing. Second-round multiplex PCR came after first-round RT-PCR with HTBI primers. MiXCR, applied by TCRdb to the multiplex PCR reads, yields one record per CDR3 protein. The sample contains some 380,000 distinct CDR3 sequences, less than 20% of which appear only once. From fresh peripheral blood, about 10 ml in volume, the PBMCs were obtained.

This sequence originates from a woman under 30 with stable Graves' hyperthyroidism. The sample was peripheral blood. The chain recombines TRBV6-5 with TRBJ1-1; 8 nucleotides line up with TRBD1. The CDR3 nucleotides read TGTGCCAGCAGTTCCAAAACAGGGGGGACGACTGAAGCTTTCTTT. Translation: CASSSKTGGTTEAFF.